This T cell receptor (beta chain) was observed in a study of blood T cell repertoires in COVID-19. The assay was immunoSEQ multiplex PCR, and TCRdb's table has in-frame clones only and misses some. The sample lists some 200,000 clones; roughly 84% were seen once. V lost 6 bases, J lost 2 bases, and 6 bases stayed unmatched. The CDR3 totals 14 residues. In germline, CDR1 is SQVTM, CDR2 ANQGSEA. The chain is built from TRBV29-1 and TRBJ2-7, with 11 positions matching TRBD1. The receptor was isolated from a woman aged 55-69 years who had recovered from COVID-19. Material for sequencing was peripheral blood. The CDR3 sequence is CSVAGTGGAYEQYF. For the CDR3, the DNA is TGCAGCGTGGCCGGGACAGGGGGAGCCTACGAGCAGTACTTC.